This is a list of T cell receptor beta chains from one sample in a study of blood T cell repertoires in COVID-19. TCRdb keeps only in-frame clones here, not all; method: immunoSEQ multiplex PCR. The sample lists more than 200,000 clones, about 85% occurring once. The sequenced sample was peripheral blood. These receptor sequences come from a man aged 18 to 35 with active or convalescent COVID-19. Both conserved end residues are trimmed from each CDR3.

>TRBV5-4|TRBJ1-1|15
ASSLGIGADTNTEAF
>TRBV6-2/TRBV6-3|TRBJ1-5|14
ASSYHRGQSNQPQH
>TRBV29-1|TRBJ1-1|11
SVYQKMNTEAF
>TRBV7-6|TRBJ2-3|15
ASSLGPAGGLTDTQY
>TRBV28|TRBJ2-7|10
ASSLGGGEQY
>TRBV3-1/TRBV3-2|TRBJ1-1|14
ASSQWGSGSNTEAF
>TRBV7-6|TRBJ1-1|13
ASSTPTGLNTEAF
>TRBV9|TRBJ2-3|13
ASSGIAGGTDTQY
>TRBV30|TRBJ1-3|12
AWSGQGAINTIY
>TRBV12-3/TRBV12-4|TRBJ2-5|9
ASSFKETQY
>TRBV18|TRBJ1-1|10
ASSPQLSEAF
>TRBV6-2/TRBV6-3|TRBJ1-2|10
ASSPRSRGYT
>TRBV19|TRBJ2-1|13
ASSIGTRTYNEQF
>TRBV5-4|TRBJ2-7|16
ASSWGSRLAGGTYEQY
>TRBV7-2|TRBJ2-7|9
ASSAPGEQY
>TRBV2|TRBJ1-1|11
ASNQGLNTEAF
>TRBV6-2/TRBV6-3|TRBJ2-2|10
ASNPSFGELF
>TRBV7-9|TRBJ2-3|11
ASRGGLTVRQY
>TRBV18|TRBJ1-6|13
ASSREGHYNSPLH
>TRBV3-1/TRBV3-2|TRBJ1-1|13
ASSQSELRGTEAF
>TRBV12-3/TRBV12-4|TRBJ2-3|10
ASKRDSDTQY
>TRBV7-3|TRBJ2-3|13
ASSLTLTSGDTQY
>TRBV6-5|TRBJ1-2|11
ASSGDRGYGYT
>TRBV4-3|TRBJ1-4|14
ASSQDLGTLNEKLF
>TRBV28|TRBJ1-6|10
ASSSGTLSLH
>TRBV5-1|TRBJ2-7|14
ASSLDSSGSSYEQY
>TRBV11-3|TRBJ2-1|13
ASSLARGAHNEQF
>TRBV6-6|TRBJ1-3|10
ASRSSGNTIY
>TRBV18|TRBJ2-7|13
ASSPGTSEGYEQY
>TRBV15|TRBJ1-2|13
ATSRRGQGAWGYT
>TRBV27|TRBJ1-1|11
ASSQAGDTEAF
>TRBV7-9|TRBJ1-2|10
ASSPRRHGYT
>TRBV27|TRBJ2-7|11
ATRTSGTYEQY
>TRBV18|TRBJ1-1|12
ASSRDQDSTEAF
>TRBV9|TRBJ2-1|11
ASSVGTANEQF
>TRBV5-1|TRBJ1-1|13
ASSDLQGMNTEAF
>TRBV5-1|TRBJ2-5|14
ASSLTTSGSQETQY
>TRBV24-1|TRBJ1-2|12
ATPPVRESYGYT
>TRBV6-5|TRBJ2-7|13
ASSYAGVSSYEQY
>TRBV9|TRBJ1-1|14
ASSPFHSGGGTEAF
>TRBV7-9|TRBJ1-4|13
ASSGDRAANEKLF